A single sample is the source of the 3 T cell receptor beta chains below, sequenced in a study of blood T cells in healthy people across ages. A second PCR of roughly 7 to 11 cycles used a sample-barcoded 5' primer and a J-beta primer mix. TCRdb analysed the 5' RACE reads with MiXCR anew, one entry per CDR3 protein. The data show 1.5 million to 2 million distinct CDR3 sequences, 28% seen once. The sequenced sample was blood. The receptors stem from a woman aged 30 to 39 in good health.

The sample holds many counts of this clonotype. This chain connects TRBV29-1 to TRBJ2-7, with a tentative D call TRBD1 (6 bases). Germline V gives CDR1 SQVTM, CDR2 ANQGSEA. This CDR3 contains 12 residues. Trimming took 7 bases from V and 3 from J, leaving 13 bases between them. CDR3 in DNA: TGCAGCGCCCGGACAGTTATCTACGAGCAGTACTTC. Translation: CSARTVIYEQYF.

This clonotype was found many times. V is TRBV29-1 and J is TRBJ2-5, with 7 bases identical to TRBD2. This CDR3 is 13 amino acids long. Germline trimming cut 6 bases from V and 5 bases from J; bases unmatched to any gene: 9. Germline V gene data show CDR1 as SQVTM and CDR2 as ANQGSEA. CDR3 bases: TGCAGCGTCGAAAGAGCGGGGAAGGAGACCCAGTACTTC. It codes for CSVERAGKETQYF.

The rearrangement links TRBV14 to TRBJ1-2; weak D call: TRBD1 (5 bases). The CDR3 length is 15 residues. CDR1 is SGHDN and CDR2 is FVKESK in the germline V gene. Trimming took off 0 bases at V and 8 bases at J, with 16 bases between the two ends. In DNA, the CDR3 is TGTGCCAGCAGCCAAGAGGGTTGGGGCAAGGACGGCTACACCTTC. Protein product: CASSQEGWGKDGYTF.